This TCR beta chain was identified during a study of blood T cell repertoires in COVID-19. Germline CDR1 is SGHAT and CDR2 is FQDESV (reference sequence). The V segment lost 5 bases and the J segment 0 bases; nucleotides outside the gene matches: 3. The CDR3 has 15 residues. In the authors' workflow: Reference gene primers were amplified, and this amplification served to estimate nucleated cell counts. Only in-frame clones appear in the TCRdb table, and some are missing; sequencing was by immunoSEQ multiplex PCR. The DNA gave D and trimming, while V, J and clone size come from that table. The table includes about 190,000 clones, about 93% detected once.

This sequence was found in a man in his forties or fifties with acute or convalescent COVID-19. The chain couples TRBV11-1 to TRBJ2-3; 9 bases agree with TRBD2. Sequencing input: peripheral blood. The CDR3 is CASSPSGVSTDTQYF. CDR3 coding DNA: TGTGCCAGCAGCCCTAGCGGGGTAAGCACAGATACGCAGTATTTT.